Below are 5 T cell receptor beta chains sequenced from a single sample in a study of HIV-infected patients and healthy controls. All unsorted peripheral T cells were captured because whole blood was used without fractionation. cDNA was made from roughly 500 ng RNA using alpha and beta constant primers. Alpha and beta chain libraries were made separately by chain-specific third strand synthesis with multiplexing indices. TCRdb re-derived calls from the 5' RACE reads in MiXCR, one entry per CDR3 protein. The data contain 13,000 or so distinct CDR3 sequences, 7.5% to 10% of them singletons. What was sequenced was blood. The receptors originated from an adult in good health.

This clonotype is termed medium-sized. DNA of the CDR3: TGTGCCAGTAACTCTCCGGGACAGGGGGCCTATGAGCAGTTCTTC. This encodes CASNSPGQGAYEQFF. The gene calls are TRBV19 and TRBJ2-1; 12 positions match TRBD1. V gave up 7 bases and J gave up 8 bases; unmatched junction bases: 9. The germline gives CDR1 LNHDA, CDR2 SQIVND (reference sequence). This CDR3 is 15 amino acids long.

This clonotype is judged medium-sized (0.01 to 0.1%). The CDR3 protein is CASSEDGTGMNTEAFF. As DNA, the CDR3 is TGTGCCAGCAGTGAGGATGGGACAGGCATGAACACTGAAGCTTTCTTT. The V and J genes are TRBV2 and TRBJ1-1; 8 bases match TRBD1. The V gene end was trimmed by 3 bases and the J gene end by 0 bases; junction bases not matched to a gene: 6. Per the germline V gene, CDR1 is SNHLY and CDR2 is FYNNEI. This CDR3 contains 16 residues.

This clonotype is deemed medium-sized (0.01 to 0.1%). The CDR3, as DNA: TGCAGTGCTAGCCGGGACAGGGGTTTGGGCACTGAAGCTTTCTTT. Amino acid sequence: CSASRDRGLGTEAFF. The V and J genes are TRBV20-1 and TRBJ1-1, with TRBD1 matching over 10 bases. This CDR3 is built from 15 residues. The germline gives CDR1 DFQATT, CDR2 SNEGSKA (reference sequence). J gave up 4 bases and V 3 bases, and 8 bases lay outside the gene matches.

This clonotype was recorded at least ten times. V is TRBV2 and J is TRBJ2-4; perhaps TRBD1 as D (6 bases). Deletions cut 8 bases from V and 3 bases from J, with 17 bases between. Germline V gene sequence: CDR1 SNHLY, CDR2 FYNNEI. The CDR3 runs 15 residues. In nucleotides, the CDR3 is TGTGCCAGCGTATACAGGGAATTTGGCAAAAACATTCAGTACTTC. It translates to CASVYREFGKNIQYF.

The chain links TRBV4-3 to TRBJ1-4; D uncertain. Germline V gives CDR1 LGHNA, CDR2 YSLEER. The CDR3 is 18 amino acids. Trimming cost V 1 base and J 4 bases, with 19 bases left between them. CDR3 nucleotides: TGCGCCAGCAGCCAAGCCCAATCTTTGCTCTTGGGTAATGAAAAACTGTTTTTT. Translated, it gives CASSQAQSLLLGNEKLFF.